Following are 28 T cell receptor beta chains from one sample sequenced in a study of cytomegalovirus exposure and HLA in healthy donors. Sequencing was performed with immunoSEQ multiplex PCR; in TCRdb, only in-frame clones are kept and a portion is missing. The table records tens of thousands of clones, roughly 95% of them present only once. Input material: PBMCs. The receptors stem from a young man in good health and CMV-seronegative.

This chain uses TRBV28 with TRBJ2-3; 10 nucleotides align to TRBD2. The ends lost 5 bases at V and 0 bases at J; junction bases unmatched: 2. CDR1 is MDHEN, CDR2 SYDVKM, per germline. This CDR3 is built from 15 residues. The DNA for the CDR3 is TGTGCCAGCAGTCTAGCGGGGGCTAGCACAGATACGCAGTATTTT. Protein: CASSLAGASTDTQYF.

The rearrangement uses TRBV5-1 and TRBJ1-2; D is uncertain. CDR3 length: 13 amino acids. Trimming pared 4 bases from V and 2 bases from J, leaving 9 bases between. The germline gives CDR1 SGHRS, CDR2 YFSETQ. CDR3 residues: CASSGQVNYGYTF. CDR3 DNA: TGCGCCAGCAGCGGCCAGGTGAACTATGGCTACACCTTC.

This clone was seen only once. The chain joins TRBV30 to TRBJ1-2, with TRBD1 matching over 9 bases. Trimming cost V 6 bases and J 5 bases; bases outside gene matches: 19. The CDR3 sequence is 17 residues long. From germline, CDR1 is GTSNPN and CDR2 SVGIG (reference sequence). The CDR3 loop reads CACENTPPLQGAYGYTF. CDR3 in DNA: TGTGCCTGCGAAAACACACCACCCCTACAGGGGGCATATGGCTACACCTTC.

V gene TRBV30 combines with J gene TRBJ2-3; 9 bases are shared with TRBD2. The germline gives CDR1 GTSNPN, CDR2 SVGIG (reference sequence). The CDR3 covers 18 residues. Unmatched junction bases numbered 10, after V lost 0 bases and J lost 0 bases. The CDR3 protein is CAWSVHLSSGGSTDTQYF. CDR3 bases: TGTGCCTGGAGTGTACACCTCAGTAGCGGGGGTAGCACAGATACGCAGTATTTT.

V usage is TRBV2 and J usage is TRBJ1-5; perhaps TRBD1 as D (6 bases). Per the germline V gene, CDR1 is SNHLY and CDR2 is FYNNEI. The CDR3 loop spans 15 amino acids. V was clipped by 0 bases and J by 3 bases, with 9 bases between them. This CDR3 is CASSEAQGNNQPQHF. The CDR3, as DNA: TGTGCCAGCAGTGAAGCGCAGGGGAACAATCAGCCCCAGCATTTT.

This chain uses TRBV2 with TRBJ1-1; possibly TRBD1 for D (6 bases). V was clipped by 8 bases and J by 9 bases, with 13 bases between them. Germline values: CDR1 SNHLY, CDR2 FYNNEI. This CDR3 comprises 11 residues. The CDR3 DNA sequence: TGTGCCAGCGGGGACAAATTGCAAGCTTTCTTT. This codes for CASGDKLQAFF.

The gene calls are TRBV9 and TRBJ2-2, with 7 bases fitting TRBD1. V shed 0 bases, J shed 3 bases, and the junction held 8 bases outside the gene matches. The CDR3 loop spans 17 amino acids. The germline CDR1 and CDR2 sequences are SGDLS and YYNGEE. This chain's CDR3 is CASSVGTGPSHTGELFF. In DNA, the CDR3 is TGTGCCAGCAGCGTAGGGACAGGACCAAGTCACACCGGGGAGCTGTTTTTT.

This chain joins TRBV29-1 and TRBJ2-1; no firm D call. Between the trimmed V and J ends, which lost 5 bases and 8 bases, there was a span of 10 bases. CDR1 is SQVTM and CDR2 is ANQGSEA in the germline V gene. This CDR3 spans 11 amino acids. DNA for the CDR3: TGCAGCGTTTCCACAGTAGATGAGCAGTTCTTC. Residues: CSVSTVDEQFF.

V gene TRBV29-1 combines with J gene TRBJ2-7, with 8 bases identical to TRBD1. V dropped 2 bases and J dropped 4; count of bases not matched to a gene: 4. Germline values: CDR1 SQVTM, CDR2 ANQGSEA. The CDR3 covers 13 residues. As DNA, the CDR3 is TGCAGCGTTGAAAGCCGGACAGGGTACGAGCAGTACTTC. Protein product: CSVESRTGYEQYF.

This clone has a single count. The chain uses TRBV5-1 and TRBJ1-1; weak D call: TRBD1 (5 bases). V lost 4 bases and J lost 1, with 11 bases in between. CDR3 size: 14 residues. The V gene's germline CDR1 is SGHRS and CDR2 YFSETQ. CDR3 sequence: CASSGRGTNTEAFF. The CDR3 coding sequence is TGCGCCAGCAGCGGGAGGGGTACGAACACTGAAGCTTTCTTT.

This sequence joins TRBV9 and TRBJ1-3, with TRBD1 matching over 7 bases. The germline V gene has CDR1 SGDLS and CDR2 YYNGEE. This CDR3 comprises 16 residues. With 0 bases clipped from V and 3 bases from J, the junction kept 6 bases outside the gene matches. CDR3 region: CASSVAGGGGGNTIYF. For the CDR3, the DNA is TGTGCCAGCAGCGTAGCCGGAGGGGGCGGTGGAAACACCATATATTTT.

The rearrangement joins TRBV19 to TRBJ1-1; D gene unclear. The V and J ends lost 5 bases and 4 bases respectively, with 11 bases between them. The CDR3 has 13 residues. The germline V gene encodes CDR1 LNHDA and CDR2 SQIVND (reference sequence). This CDR3 reads CASSLPRRTEAFF. The CDR3 DNA reads as TGTGCCAGTAGTCTCCCTAGGCGCACTGAAGCTTTCTTT.

V usage is TRBV29-1 and J usage is TRBJ2-1; 9 positions match TRBD1. The CDR3 is 14 amino acids. V lost 5 bases and J lost 12; bases outside the gene matches: 14. Germline CDR1 reads SQVTM; CDR2 reads ANQGSEA. The CDR3 sequence: CSVSTGTGSQVQFF. CDR3 in DNA: TGCAGCGTTAGTACCGGGACAGGGTCCCAAGTGCAGTTCTTC.

The V gene is TRBV7-2, the J gene TRBJ2-7; D is ambiguous. This CDR3 comprises 15 residues. V was pared by 0 bases and J by 0 bases, with 9 bases between. The germline V gene has CDR1 SGHTA and CDR2 FQGNSA. The CDR3 reads CASSLAPRNSYEQYF. As DNA, the CDR3 is TGTGCCAGCAGCTTAGCCCCGAGGAACTCCTACGAGCAGTACTTC.

V and J are TRBV5-1 and TRBJ2-7; D possibly corresponds to TRBD2 (5 bases). Germline-derived CDR1 and CDR2 are SGHRS and YFSETQ. V shed 4 bases and J shed 6 bases, with 17 bases lying between them. CDR3 length: 14 amino acids. As DNA, the CDR3 is TGCGCCAGCAGCGTGTCCGGGAAGGCAGGCGAGCAGTACTTC. Translation gives CASSVSGKAGEQYF.

The gene calls are TRBV19 and TRBJ1-5, with D possibly being TRBD1 (6 bases). The CDR3 loop spans 15 amino acids. Germline CDR1 is LNHDA and CDR2 is SQIVND (reference sequence). With 6 bases removed from V and 7 bases from J, the gap between germline ends came to 19 bases. CDR3 protein: CASRAGHWGGQPQHF. The DNA of the CDR3 is TGTGCCAGTAGAGCGGGACATTGGGGAGGACAGCCCCAGCATTTT. The full variable domain, its missing parts supplied by reference TRBV19 and TRBJ1-5, is DGGITQSPKYLFRKEGQNVTLSCEQNLNHDAMYWYRQDPGQGLRLIYYSQIVNDFQKGDIAEGYSVSREKKESFPLTVTSAQKNPTAFYLCASRAGHWGGQPQHFGDGTRLSIL.

The V gene is TRBV23-1, the J gene TRBJ1-1, with 7 bases fitting TRBD1. TRBV23-1 is annotated as an ORF whose role is uncertain. Trimming cost V 2 bases and J 7 bases; bases outside gene matches: 13. The CDR3 runs 16 residues. CDR3 DNA: TGCGCCAGCAGTCAAGTTCCAAGGGGGCTACACCGTGAAGCTTTCTTT. Encoded protein: CASSQVPRGLHREAFF.

V gene TRBV5-1 combines with J gene TRBJ2-3; D perhaps matches TRBD2 (6 bases). V lost 0 bases, J lost 1 base, and 9 bases lay in between. Germline lookup yields CDR1 SGHRS and CDR2 YFSETQ. The CDR3 spans 15 residues. For the CDR3, the DNA is TGCGCCAGCAGCTTGGAGTGGGGGGGCACAGATACGCAGTATTTT. It specifies CASSLEWGGTDTQYF.

This clone has only one observation. V gene TRBV10-3 combines with J gene TRBJ1-2; TRBD1 agrees at 8 bases. Trimming removed 8 bases from V and 8 bases from J; junction bases left unmatched: 7. The germline V gene has CDR1 ENHRY and CDR2 SYGVKD. CDR3 length equals 12 residues. CDR3 sequence reads: CAILTGELGYTF. The CDR3 region has the DNA TGTGCCATCCTGACAGGGGAGTTAGGCTACACCTTC.

The chain carries TRBV19 and TRBJ2-2; a possible D gene is TRBD1 (6 bases). The CDR3 spans 13 residues. Germline V gene data show CDR1 as LNHDA and CDR2 as SQIVND (reference sequence). Between the trimmed V and J ends, which lost 9 bases and 5 bases, there was a span of 13 bases. The CDR3 reads CASTGTWTGELFF. The CDR3 DNA is TGTGCCAGCACCGGGACATGGACCGGGGAGCTGTTTTTT.

This chain joins TRBV7-3 and TRBJ2-5, with TRBD1 as a possible D gene (7 bases). V was clipped by 5 bases and J by 4 bases, with 11 bases between them. Germline V gene sequence: CDR1 SGHTA, CDR2 FQGTGA. The CDR3 runs 13 residues. The CDR3 region is CASSPQGGETQYF. CDR3 in DNA: TGTGCCAGCAGCCCGCAGGGGGGAGAGACCCAGTACTTC.

The chain carries TRBV19 and TRBJ2-1; D ambiguous. Per the germline V gene, CDR1 is LNHDA and CDR2 is SQIVND (reference sequence). The CDR3 runs 15 residues. V was cut by 2 bases and J by 0 bases, with 8 bases left in between. The CDR3 region has the DNA TGTGCCAGTAGTATAAATAGCATCTCCTACAATGAGCAGTTCTTC. Translation gives CASSINSISYNEQFF.

The CDR3 loop reads CASRIGGLSEKLFF. Here the CDR3 DNA reads TGTGCCAGCCGAATTGGGGGCCTAAGCGAAAAACTGTTTTTT. This chain joins TRBV6-5 and TRBJ1-4; D perhaps matches TRBD1 (6 bases). The CDR3 length is 14 residues. V dropped 8 bases and J dropped 8 bases, with 18 bases sitting between them. Germline CDR1 and CDR2: MNHEY and SVGAGI.

This clone was detected many times. The gene calls are TRBV29-1 and TRBJ1-2; D may be TRBD1 (5 bases). This CDR3 region has 14 residues. The germline CDR1 and CDR2 sequences are SQVTM and ANQGSEA. V dropped 5 bases and J dropped 0 bases, with 13 bases sitting between them. CDR3 sequence: CSVPIGQSNYGYTF. CDR3 DNA: TGCAGCGTTCCCATCGGACAATCTAACTATGGCTACACCTTC. Full variable domain (missing parts from reference TRBV29-1 and TRBJ1-2): SAVISQKPSRDICQRGTSLTIQCQVDSQVTMMFWYRQQPGQSLTLIATANQGSEATYESGFVIDKFPISRPNLTFSTLTVSNMSPEDSSIYLCSVPIGQSNYGYTFGSGTRLTVV.

CDR3 loop: CASSAGLVQETQYF. CDR3 nucleotide sequence: TGTGCCAGCAGCGCCGGACTAGTCCAAGAGACCCAGTACTTC. V gene TRBV9 combines with J gene TRBJ2-5, with 7 nucleotides matching TRBD2. Looked up from germline, CDR1 is SGDLS and CDR2 is YYNGEE. The CDR3 extends over 14 amino acids. Trimming took 3 bases from V and 1 from J; bases not matched to a gene: 3. The full variable domain, its missing parts supplied by reference TRBV9 and TRBJ2-5, is DSGVTQTPKHLITATGQRVTLRCSPRSGDLSVYWYQQSLDQGLQFLIQYYNGEERAKGNILERFSAQQFPDLHSELNLSSLELGDSALYFCASSAGLVQETQYFGPGTRLLVL.

The chain combines TRBV6-5 with TRBJ1-2; D is uncertain. Germline assignment: CDR1 MNHEY and CDR2 SVGAGI. V gave up 8 bases and J gave up 4 bases, with 14 bases separating them. This CDR3 has 13 amino acids. As DNA, the CDR3 is TGTGCCAGCGCCCCAGCGGTGGCCTATGGCTACACCTTC. It is translated as CASAPAVAYGYTF.

This chain connects TRBV20-1 to TRBJ1-1; TRBD1 aligns across 7 bases. V trimming: 3 bases; J trimming: 8 bases; junction bases outside the gene matches: 0. Germline V gene lookup returns CDR1 DFQATT and CDR2 SNEGSKA (reference sequence). The CDR3 runs 10 residues. In DNA form, the CDR3 reads TGCAGTGCTAGGGACAGGGAAGCTTTCTTT. Protein sequence: CSARDREAFF.

V gene TRBV27 combines with J gene TRBJ1-1, with D hard to call. The V end lost 6 bases, the J end lost 1 base, and 15 bases lay between the germline ends. CDR1 and CDR2 (germline): MNHEY, SMNVEV (reference sequence). The CDR3 sequence is 15 residues long. This CDR3 is CASSPSLEENTEAFF. The CDR3 DNA reads as TGTGCCAGCAGCCCTTCCCTGGAGGAGAACACTGAAGCTTTCTTT.